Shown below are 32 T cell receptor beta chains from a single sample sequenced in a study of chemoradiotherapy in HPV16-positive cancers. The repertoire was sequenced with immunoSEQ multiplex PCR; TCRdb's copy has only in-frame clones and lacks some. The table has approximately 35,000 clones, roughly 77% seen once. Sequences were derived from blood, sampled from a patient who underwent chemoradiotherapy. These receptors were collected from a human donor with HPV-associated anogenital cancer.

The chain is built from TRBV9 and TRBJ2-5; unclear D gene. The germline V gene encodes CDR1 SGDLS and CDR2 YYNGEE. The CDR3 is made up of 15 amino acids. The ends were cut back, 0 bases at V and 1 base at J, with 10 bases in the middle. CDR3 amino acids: CASSVGTVGQETQYF. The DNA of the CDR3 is TGTGCCAGCAGCGTAGGAACGGTGGGCCAAGAGACCCAGTACTTC.

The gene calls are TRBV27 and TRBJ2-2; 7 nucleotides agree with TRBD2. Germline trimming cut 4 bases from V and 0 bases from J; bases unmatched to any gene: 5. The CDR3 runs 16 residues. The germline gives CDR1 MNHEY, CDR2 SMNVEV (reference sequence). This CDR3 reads CASSYWDYANTGELFF. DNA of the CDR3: TGTGCCAGCAGTTACTGGGACTATGCGAACACCGGGGAGCTGTTTTTT.

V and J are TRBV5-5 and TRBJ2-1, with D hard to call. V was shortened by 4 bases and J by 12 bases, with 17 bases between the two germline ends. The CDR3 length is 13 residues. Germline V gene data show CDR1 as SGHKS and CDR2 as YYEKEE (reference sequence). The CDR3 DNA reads TGTGCCAGCAGCATGGACCGGGTTCTCGGGCAGTTCTTC. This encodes CASSMDRVLGQFF.

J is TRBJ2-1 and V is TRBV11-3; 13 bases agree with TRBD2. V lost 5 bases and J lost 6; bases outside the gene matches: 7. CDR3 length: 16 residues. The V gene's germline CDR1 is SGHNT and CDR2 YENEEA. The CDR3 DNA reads TGTGCCAGCAGCCCCCGGACTAGCGGGGGACCCAATGAGCAGTTCTTC. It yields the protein CASSPRTSGGPNEQFF.

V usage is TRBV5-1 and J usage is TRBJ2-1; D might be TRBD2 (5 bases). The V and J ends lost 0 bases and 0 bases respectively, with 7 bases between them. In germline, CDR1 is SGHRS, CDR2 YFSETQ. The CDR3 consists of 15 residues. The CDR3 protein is CASSLAGVSYNEQFF. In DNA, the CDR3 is TGCGCCAGCAGCTTGGCCGGGGTCTCCTACAATGAGCAGTTCTTC.

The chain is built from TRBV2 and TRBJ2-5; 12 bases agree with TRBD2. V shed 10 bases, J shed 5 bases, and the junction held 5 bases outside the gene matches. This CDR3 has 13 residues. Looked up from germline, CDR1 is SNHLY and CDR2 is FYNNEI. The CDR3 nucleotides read TGTGCCACGACTAGCGGGGGACGGGAGACCCAGTACTTC. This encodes CATTSGGRETQYF.

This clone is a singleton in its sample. CDR3 sequence reads: CASSLAQGVNTGELFF. CDR3 nucleotide sequence: TGTGCCAGCAGTTTAGCTCAGGGAGTAAACACCGGGGAGCTGTTTTTT. The chain is built from TRBV27 and TRBJ2-2; perhaps D is TRBD1 or TRBD2 (5 bases each). Trimming removed 2 bases at V and 2 bases at J, with 12 bases between. Germline values: CDR1 MNHEY, CDR2 SMNVEV (reference sequence). The CDR3 spans 16 residues.

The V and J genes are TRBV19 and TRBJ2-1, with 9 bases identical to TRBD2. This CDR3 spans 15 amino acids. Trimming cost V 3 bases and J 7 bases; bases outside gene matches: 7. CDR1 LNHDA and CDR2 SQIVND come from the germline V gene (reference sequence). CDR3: CASSMVGLAGNEQFF. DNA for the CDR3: TGTGCCAGTAGTATGGTAGGGCTAGCGGGAAATGAGCAGTTCTTC.

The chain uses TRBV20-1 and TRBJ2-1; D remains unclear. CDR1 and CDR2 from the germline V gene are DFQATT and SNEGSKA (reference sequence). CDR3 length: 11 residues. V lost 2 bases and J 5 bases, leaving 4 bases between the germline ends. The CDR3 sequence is CSARTNNEQFF. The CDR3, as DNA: TGCAGTGCTAGAACCAACAATGAGCAGTTCTTC.

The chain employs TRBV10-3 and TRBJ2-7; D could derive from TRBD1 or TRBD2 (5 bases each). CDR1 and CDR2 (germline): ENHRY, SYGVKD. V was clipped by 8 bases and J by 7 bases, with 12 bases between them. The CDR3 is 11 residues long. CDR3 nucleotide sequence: TGTGCCATCGGGACGTCGGGTGAGCAGTACTTC. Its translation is CAIGTSGEQYF.

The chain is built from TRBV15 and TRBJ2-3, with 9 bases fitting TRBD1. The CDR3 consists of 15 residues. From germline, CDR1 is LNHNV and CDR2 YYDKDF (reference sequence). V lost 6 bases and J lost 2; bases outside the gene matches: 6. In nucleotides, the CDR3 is TGTGCCACCAGTCACAGGGGGCCGAACACAGATACGCAGTATTTT. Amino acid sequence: CATSHRGPNTDTQYF.

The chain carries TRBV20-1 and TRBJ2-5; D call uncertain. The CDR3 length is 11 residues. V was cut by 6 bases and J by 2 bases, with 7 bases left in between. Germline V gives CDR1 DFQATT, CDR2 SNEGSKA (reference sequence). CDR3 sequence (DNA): TGCAGTGCGAGTCCTCAAGAGACCCAGTACTTC. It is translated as CSASPQETQYF.

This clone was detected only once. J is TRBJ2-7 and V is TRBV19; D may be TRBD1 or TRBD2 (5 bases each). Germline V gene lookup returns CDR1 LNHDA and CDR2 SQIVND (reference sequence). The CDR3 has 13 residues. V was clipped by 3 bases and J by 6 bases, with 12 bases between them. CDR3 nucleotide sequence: TGTGCCAGTAGTATTGGTGGGGGAAGCGAGCAGTACTTC. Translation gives CASSIGGGSEQYF.

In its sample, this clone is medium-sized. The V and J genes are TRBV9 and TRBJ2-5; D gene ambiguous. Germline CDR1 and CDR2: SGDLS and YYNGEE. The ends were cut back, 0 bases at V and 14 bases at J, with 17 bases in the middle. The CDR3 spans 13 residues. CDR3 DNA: TGTGCCAGCAGCGTAGACGACAATCACCCCGACTACTTC. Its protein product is CASSVDDNHPDYF.

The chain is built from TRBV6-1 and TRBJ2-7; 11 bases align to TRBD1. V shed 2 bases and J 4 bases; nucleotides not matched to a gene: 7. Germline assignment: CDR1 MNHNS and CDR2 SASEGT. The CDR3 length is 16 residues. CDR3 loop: CASSELRDRGLYEQYF. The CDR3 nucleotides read TGTGCCAGCAGTGAACTCCGGGACAGGGGGTTGTACGAGCAGTACTTC.

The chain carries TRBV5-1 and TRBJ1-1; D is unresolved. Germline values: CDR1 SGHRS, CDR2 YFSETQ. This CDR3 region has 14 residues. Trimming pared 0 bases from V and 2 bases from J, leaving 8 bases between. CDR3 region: CASSLEQRNTEAFF. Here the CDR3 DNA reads TGCGCCAGCAGCTTGGAGCAGCGCAACACTGAAGCTTTCTTT.

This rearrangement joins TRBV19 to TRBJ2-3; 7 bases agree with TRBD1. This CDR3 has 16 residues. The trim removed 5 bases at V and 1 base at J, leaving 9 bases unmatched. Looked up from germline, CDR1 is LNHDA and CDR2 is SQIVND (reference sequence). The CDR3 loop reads CASSYDLTGGTDTQYF. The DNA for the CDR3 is TGTGCCAGTAGTTACGATTTAACAGGGGGCACAGATACGCAGTATTTT.

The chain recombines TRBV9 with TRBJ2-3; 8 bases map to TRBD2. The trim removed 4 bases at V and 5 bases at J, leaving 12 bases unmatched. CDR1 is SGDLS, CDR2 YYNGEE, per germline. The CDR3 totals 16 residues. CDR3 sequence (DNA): TGTGCCAGCAGCCTTGCCGGACGGGGGGGCAAAGATACGCAGTATTTT. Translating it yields CASSLAGRGGKDTQYF.

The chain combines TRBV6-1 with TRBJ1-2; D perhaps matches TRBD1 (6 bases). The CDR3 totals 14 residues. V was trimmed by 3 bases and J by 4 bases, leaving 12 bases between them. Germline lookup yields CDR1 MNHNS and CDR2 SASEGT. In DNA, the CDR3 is TGTGCCAGCAGTGATTGGGGGCTCTCCTATGGCTACACCTTC. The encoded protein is CASSDWGLSYGYTF.

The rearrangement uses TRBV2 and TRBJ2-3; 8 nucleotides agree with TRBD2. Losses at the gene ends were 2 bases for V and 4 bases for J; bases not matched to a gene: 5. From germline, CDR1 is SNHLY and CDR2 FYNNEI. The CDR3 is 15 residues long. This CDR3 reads CASSELGGASDTQYF. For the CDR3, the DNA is TGTGCCAGCAGTGAACTCGGGGGGGCCTCAGATACGCAGTATTTT.

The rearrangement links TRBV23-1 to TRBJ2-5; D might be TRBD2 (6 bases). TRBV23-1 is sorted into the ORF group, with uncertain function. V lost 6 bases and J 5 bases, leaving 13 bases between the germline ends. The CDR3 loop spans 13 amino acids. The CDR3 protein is CASSQGGVETQYF. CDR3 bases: TGCGCCAGCAGCCAAGGAGGGGTGGAGACCCAGTACTTC.

CDR3 sequence: CASSLGWTSPDTQYF. The CDR3 DNA reads TGCGCCAGCAGCTTGGGGTGGACTAGCCCAGATACGCAGTATTTT. The genes are TRBV5-1 and TRBJ2-3; 8 nucleotides match TRBD2. With 0 bases clipped from V and 4 bases from J, the junction kept 4 bases outside the gene matches. Per the germline V gene, CDR1 is SGHRS and CDR2 is YFSETQ. This CDR3 has 15 amino acids.

CDR3 sequence reads: CASSPGVNNSPLHF. The CDR3 DNA reads TGTGCCAGCTCACCAGGGGTTAATAATTCACCCCTCCACTTT. V is TRBV18 and J is TRBJ1-6; D gene uncertain. Germline CDR1 KGHSH, CDR2 LQKENI. Trimming took 2 bases from V and 5 from J, leaving 7 bases between them. There are 14 residues in the CDR3.

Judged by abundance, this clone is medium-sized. This chain's CDR3 is CASSYNDRVQHNSPLHF. In nucleotides, the CDR3 is TGTGCCAGCAGCTATAACGACAGGGTCCAGCATAATTCACCCCTCCACTTT. The chain is built from TRBV7-6 and TRBJ1-6; 7 bases are shared with TRBD1. Looked up from germline, CDR1 is SGHVS and CDR2 is FNYEAQ. The V and J ends lost 4 bases and 5 bases, in that order; junction bases with no gene match: 11. The CDR3 loop spans 17 amino acids.

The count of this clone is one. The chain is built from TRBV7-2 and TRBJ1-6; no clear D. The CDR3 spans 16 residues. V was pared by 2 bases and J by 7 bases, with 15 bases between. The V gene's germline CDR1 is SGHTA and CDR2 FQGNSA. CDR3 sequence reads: CASSLIPVGQNSPLHF. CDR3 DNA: TGTGCCAGCAGCTTAATTCCGGTCGGCCAGAATTCACCCCTCCACTTT.

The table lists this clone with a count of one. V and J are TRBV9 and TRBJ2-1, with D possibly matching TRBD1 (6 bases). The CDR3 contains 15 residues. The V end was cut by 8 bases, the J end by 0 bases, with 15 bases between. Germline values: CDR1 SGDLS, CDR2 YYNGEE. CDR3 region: CASSGHTSSYNEQFF. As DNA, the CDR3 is TGTGCCAGTTCGGGACATACGAGCTCCTACAATGAGCAGTTCTTC.

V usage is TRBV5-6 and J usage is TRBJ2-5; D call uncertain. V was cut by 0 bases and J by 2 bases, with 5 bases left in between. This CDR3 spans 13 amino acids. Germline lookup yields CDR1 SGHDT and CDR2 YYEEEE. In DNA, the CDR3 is TGTGCCAGCAGCTTGGAACAACAAGAGACCCAGTACTTC. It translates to CASSLEQQETQYF.

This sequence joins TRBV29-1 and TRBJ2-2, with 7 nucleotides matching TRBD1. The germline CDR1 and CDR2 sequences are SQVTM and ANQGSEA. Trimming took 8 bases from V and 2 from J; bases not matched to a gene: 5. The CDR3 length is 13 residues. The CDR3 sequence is CSSRDSNTGELFF. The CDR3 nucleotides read TGCAGCAGCCGGGACAGCAACACCGGGGAGCTGTTTTTT.

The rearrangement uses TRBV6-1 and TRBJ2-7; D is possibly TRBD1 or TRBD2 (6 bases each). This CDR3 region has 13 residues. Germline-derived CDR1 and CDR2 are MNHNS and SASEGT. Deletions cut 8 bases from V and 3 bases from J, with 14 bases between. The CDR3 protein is CASSPGALYEQYF. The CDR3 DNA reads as TGTGCCAGCTCCCCGGGGGCCCTCTACGAGCAGTACTTC.

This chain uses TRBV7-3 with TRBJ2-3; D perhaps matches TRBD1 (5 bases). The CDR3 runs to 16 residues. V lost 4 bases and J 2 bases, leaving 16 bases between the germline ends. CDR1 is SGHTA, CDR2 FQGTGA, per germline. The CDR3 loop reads CASSSWGTDATDTQYF. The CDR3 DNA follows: TGTGCCAGCAGCTCTTGGGGCACAGACGCCACAGATACGCAGTATTTT.

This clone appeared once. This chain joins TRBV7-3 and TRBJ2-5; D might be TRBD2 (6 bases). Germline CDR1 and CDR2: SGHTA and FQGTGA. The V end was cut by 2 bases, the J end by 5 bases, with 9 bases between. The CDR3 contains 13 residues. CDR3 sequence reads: CASSLGGLETQYF. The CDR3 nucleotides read TGTGCCAGCAGCTTAGGGGGGTTGGAGACCCAGTACTTC. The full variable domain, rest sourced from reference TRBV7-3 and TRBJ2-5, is GAGVSQTPSNKVTEKGKYVELRCDPISGHTALYWYRQSLGQGPEFLIYFQGTGAADDSGLPNDRFFAVRPEGSVSTLKIQRTERGDSAVYLCASSLGGLETQYFGPGTRLLVL.

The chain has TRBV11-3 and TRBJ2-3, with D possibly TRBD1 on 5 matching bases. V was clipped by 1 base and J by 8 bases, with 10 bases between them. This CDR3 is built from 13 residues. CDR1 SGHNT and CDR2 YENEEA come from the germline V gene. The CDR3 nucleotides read TGTGCCAGCAGCTTAGCGGGTAGGGGTACGCAGTATTTT. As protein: CASSLAGRGTQYF.